Given below is one T cell receptor (beta chain) in context. These data come from a study of blood T cell repertoires in COVID-19. Germline CDR1 SGHRS, CDR2 YFSETQ. The CDR3 totals 15 residues. With 1 base clipped from V and 8 bases from J, the junction kept 8 bases outside the gene matches. This table comes from immunoSEQ multiplex PCR, and its TCRdb copy is limited to in-frame clones, with some not included. The table shows about 260,000 clones, with 80% to 90% occurring only once. This TCR was sampled from a man between 60 and 75 years old with acute or convalescent COVID-19. This chain uses TRBV5-1 with TRBJ2-1; 8 bases line up with TRBD2. Sequencing input: peripheral blood. The CDR3 here is CASSLTGTSYDEQFF. The CDR3 nucleotides read TGCGCCAGCAGCTTGACCGGGACTAGTTATGATGAGCAGTTCTTC.